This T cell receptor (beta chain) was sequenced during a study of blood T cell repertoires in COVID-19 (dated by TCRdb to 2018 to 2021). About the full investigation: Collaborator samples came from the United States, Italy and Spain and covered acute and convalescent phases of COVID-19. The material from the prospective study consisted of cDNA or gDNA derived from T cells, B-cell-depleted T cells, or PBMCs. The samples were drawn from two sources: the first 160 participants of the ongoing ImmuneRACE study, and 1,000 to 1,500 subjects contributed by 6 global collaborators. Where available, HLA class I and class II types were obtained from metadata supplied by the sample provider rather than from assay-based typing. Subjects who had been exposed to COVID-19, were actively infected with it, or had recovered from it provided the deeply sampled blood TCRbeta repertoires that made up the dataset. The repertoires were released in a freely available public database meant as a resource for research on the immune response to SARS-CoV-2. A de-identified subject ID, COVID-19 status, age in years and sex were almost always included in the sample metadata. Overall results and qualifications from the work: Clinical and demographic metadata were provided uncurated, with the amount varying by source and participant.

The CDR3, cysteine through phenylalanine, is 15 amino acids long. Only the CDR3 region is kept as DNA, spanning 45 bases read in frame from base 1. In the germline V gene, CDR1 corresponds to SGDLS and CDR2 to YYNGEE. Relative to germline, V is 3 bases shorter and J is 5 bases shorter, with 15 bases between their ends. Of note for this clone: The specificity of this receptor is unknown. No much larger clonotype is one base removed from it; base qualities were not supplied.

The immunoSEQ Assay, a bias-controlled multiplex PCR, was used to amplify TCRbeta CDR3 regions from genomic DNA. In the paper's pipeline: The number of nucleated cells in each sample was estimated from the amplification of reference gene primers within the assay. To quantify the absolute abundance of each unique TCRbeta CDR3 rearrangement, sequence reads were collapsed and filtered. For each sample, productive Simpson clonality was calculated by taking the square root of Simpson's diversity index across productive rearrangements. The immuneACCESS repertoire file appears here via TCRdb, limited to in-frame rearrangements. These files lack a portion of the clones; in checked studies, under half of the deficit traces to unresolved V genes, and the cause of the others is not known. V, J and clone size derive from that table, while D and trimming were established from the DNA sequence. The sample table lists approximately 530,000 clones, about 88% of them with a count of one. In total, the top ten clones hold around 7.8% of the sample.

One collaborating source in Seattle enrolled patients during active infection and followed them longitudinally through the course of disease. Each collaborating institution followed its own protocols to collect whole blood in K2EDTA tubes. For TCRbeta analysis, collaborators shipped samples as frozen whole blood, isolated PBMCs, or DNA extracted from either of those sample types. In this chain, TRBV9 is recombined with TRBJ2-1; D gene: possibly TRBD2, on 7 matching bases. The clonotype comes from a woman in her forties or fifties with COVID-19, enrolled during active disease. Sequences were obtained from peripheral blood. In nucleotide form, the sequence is TGTGCCAGCAGCGGAAGAGCGGGGACAAACAATGAGCAGTTCTTC. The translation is CASSGRAGTNNEQFF. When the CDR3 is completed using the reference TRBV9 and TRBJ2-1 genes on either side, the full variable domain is DSGVTQTPKHLITATGQRVTLRCSPRSGDLSVYWYQQSLDQGLQFLIQYYNGEERAKGNILERFSAQQFPDLHSELNLSSLELGDSALYFCASSGRAGTNNEQFFGPGTRLTVL.